This T cell receptor beta chain was documented in a study of cytomegalovirus exposure and HLA in healthy donors. Donors counted as nominally healthy when sampled, yet unrecorded immune exposures were likely. This CDR3 has 15 amino acids. Germline lookup yields CDR1 SQVTM and CDR2 ANQGSEA. The V and J ends lost 3 bases and 6 bases, in that order; junction bases with no gene match: 11. Primers for the PCR totalled 60 Vbeta and 13 Jbeta. TCRdb's copy holds only in-frame clones and misses some; the assay was immunoSEQ multiplex PCR. The top ten clones hold 2.7% of a sample with roughly 88,000 clones, 69% of them seen once. There are many counts of this clone. Antigen unknown. The study, taken as a whole, reports: Cytomegalovirus association was listed for about 160 TCR beta chains. Exclusion as indistinguishable affected some V segments, including TRBV6-2 and TRBV6-3.

Sequencing used PBMCs. The chain combines TRBV29-1 with TRBJ2-3; TRBD1 aligns across 8 bases. The source is a man between 45 and 60 years old in good health and CMV-seronegative. CDR3 sequence reads: CSVEGDRQGSDTQYF. The CDR3 DNA sequence: TGCAGCGTTGAGGGGGACAGGCAGGGCTCGGATACGCAGTATTTT.